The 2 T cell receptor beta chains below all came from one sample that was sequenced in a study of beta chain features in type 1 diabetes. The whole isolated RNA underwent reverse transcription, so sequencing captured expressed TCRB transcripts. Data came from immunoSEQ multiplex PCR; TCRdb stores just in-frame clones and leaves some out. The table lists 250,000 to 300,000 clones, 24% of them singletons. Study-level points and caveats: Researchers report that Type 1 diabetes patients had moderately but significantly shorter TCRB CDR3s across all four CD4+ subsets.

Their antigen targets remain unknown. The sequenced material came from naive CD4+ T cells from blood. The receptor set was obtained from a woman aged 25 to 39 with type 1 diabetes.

The CDR3 DNA reads TGTGCCAGCAGCCCGGGCAGGGCGTTTTCTGGGGATGAGCAGTTCTTC. This sequence encodes CASSPGRAFSGDEQFF. The gene calls are TRBV7-3 and TRBJ2-1; D may be TRBD1 (5 bases). The CDR3 consists of 16 residues. With 5 bases removed from V and 8 bases from J, the gap between germline ends came to 22 bases. The germline gives CDR1 SGHTA, CDR2 FQGTGA.

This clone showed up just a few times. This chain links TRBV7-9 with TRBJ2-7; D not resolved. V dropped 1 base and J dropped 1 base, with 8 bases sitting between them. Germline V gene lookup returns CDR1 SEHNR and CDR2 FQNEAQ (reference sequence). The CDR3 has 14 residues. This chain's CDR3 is CASSLGSVSYEQYF. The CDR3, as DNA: TGTGCCAGCAGCTTAGGATCAGTATCCTACGAGCAGTACTTC.